Listed below are T cell receptor beta chains from one sample, sequenced in a study of graft-versus-host responses after intestinal transplantation. Some clones are missing from TCRdb's copy, which holds only in-frame ones; the method was immunoSEQ multiplex PCR. Counted here are fewer than 15,000 clones, around four fifths occurring once; the ten biggest clones make up roughly 52%. Sequenced material: PBMCs, taken approximately 120 days after transplant. These receptors all stem from a human patient who received an intestinal transplant, so some T cells may come from the graft donor. CDR3s include the opening cysteine and the closing phenylalanine or tryptophan. D genes are given only for firm matches.

V gene,J gene,D gene,CDR3 DNA,CDR3 protein
TRBV6-5,TRBJ1-1,.,TGTGCCAGCAGTTACTCGCGGGGTTCGAACACTGAAGCTTTCTTT,CASSYSRGSNTEAFF
TRBV25-1,TRBJ2-3,.,TGTGCCAGCAGTGAATGGGGATCTGGGGGCACAGATACGCAGTATTTT,CASSEWGSGGTDTQYF
TRBV9,TRBJ2-7,.,TGTGCCAGCAGCGTAGGACGGAAGAGCTCCTACGAGCAGTACTTC,CASSVGRKSSYEQYF
TRBV11-3,TRBJ1-2,.,TGTGCCAGCAGCTTAGACGGGAGCGGTGGCTACACCTTC,CASSLDGSGGYTF
TRBV5-8,TRBJ2-7,.,TGTGCCAGCAGCTTCCTCGACTTCAAGCAGTACTTC,CASSFLDFKQYF
TRBV29-1,TRBJ2-7,TRBD1,TGCAGCGTTTCCAGGGGGCCCTACGAGCAGTACTTC,CSVSRGPYEQYF
TRBV5-6,TRBJ2-1,.,TGTGCCAGCAGATACAGCGTGGGGCAACCCTACAATGAGCAGTTCTTC,CASRYSVGQPYNEQFF
TRBV5-1,TRBJ2-3,TRBD1,TGCGCCAGCGGGACAGGGGTGACAGATACGCAGTATTTT,CASGTGVTDTQYF
TRBV27,TRBJ2-3,.,TGTGCCAGCAGTTTATCCCCGGCCCTCCTTAGCACAGATACGCAGTATTTT,CASSLSPALLSTDTQYF
TRBV6-5,TRBJ2-7,TRBD2,TGTGCCAGCAGTGACTCGACTAGCGGGAGCTACGAGCAGTACTTC,CASSDSTSGSYEQYF
TRBV7-6,TRBJ2-7,.,TGTGCCAGCAGCTTATTCCTAGGCTCGGGATACGAGCAGTACTTC,CASSLFLGSGYEQYF
TRBV5-1,TRBJ1-4,.,TGCGCCAGCAGCTCCACCGTAAATGAAAAACTGTTTTTT,CASSSTVNEKLFF